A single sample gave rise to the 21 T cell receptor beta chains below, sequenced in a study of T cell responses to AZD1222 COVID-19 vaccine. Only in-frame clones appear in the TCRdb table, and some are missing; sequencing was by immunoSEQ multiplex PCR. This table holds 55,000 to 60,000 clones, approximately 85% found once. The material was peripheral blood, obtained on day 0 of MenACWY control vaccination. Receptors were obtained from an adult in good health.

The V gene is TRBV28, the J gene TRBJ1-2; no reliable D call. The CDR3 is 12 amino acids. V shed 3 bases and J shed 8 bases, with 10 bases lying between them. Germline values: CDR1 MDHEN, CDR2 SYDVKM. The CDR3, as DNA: TGTGCCAGCAGTTTTAGGGAAATCGGCTACACCTTC. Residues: CASSFREIGYTF.

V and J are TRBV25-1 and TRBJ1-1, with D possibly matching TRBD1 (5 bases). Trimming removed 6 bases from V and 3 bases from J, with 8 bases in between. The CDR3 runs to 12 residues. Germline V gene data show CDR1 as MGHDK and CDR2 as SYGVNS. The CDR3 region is CASRSGDTEAFF. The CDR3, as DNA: TGTGCCAGCAGGTCGGGGGACACTGAAGCTTTCTTT.

The CDR3 sequence: CASSFRDRGSSEAFF. The CDR3 DNA is TGTGCCAGCAGTTTCCGGGACAGGGGATCCTCTGAAGCTTTCTTT. This rearrangement joins TRBV28 to TRBJ1-1; 10 bases align to TRBD1. With V trimmed by 3 bases and J by 6 bases, 7 bases remained unmatched. From germline, CDR1 is MDHEN and CDR2 SYDVKM. The CDR3 sequence is 15 residues long.

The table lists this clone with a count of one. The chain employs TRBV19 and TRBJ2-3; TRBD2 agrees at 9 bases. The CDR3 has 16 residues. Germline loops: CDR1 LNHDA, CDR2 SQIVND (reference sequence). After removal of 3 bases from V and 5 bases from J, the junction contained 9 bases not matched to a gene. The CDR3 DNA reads TGTGCCAGTAGTATTGCGGGAGGGCGGACTATAGATACGCAGTATTTT. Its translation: CASSIAGGRTIDTQYF.

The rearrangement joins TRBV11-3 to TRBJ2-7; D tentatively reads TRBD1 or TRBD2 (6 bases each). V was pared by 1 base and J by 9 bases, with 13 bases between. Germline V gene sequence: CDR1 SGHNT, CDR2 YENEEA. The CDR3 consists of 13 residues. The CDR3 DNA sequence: TGTGCCAGCAGCTTAGGTCTACAGGGAGGGCAGTACTTC. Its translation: CASSLGLQGGQYF.

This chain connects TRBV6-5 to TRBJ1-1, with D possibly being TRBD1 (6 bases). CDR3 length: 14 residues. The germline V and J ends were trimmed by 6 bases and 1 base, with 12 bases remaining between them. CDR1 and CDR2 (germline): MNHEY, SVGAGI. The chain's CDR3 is CASRPGHQNTEAFF. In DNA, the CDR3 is TGTGCCAGCAGACCGGGACACCAGAACACTGAAGCTTTCTTT.

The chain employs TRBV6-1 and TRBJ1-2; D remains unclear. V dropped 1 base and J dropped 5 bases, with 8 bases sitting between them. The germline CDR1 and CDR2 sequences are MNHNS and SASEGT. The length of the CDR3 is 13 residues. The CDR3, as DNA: TGTGCCAGCAGTGAAGGGAAGGGTTATGGCTACACCTTC. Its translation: CASSEGKGYGYTF.

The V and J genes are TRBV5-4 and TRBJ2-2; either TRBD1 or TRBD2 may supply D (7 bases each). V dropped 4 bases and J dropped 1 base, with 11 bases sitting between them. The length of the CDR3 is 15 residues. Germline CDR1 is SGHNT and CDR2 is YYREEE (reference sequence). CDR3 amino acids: CASSQGGVNTGELFF. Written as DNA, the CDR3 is TGTGCCAGCAGCCAGGGGGGGGTGAACACCGGGGAGCTGTTTTTT.

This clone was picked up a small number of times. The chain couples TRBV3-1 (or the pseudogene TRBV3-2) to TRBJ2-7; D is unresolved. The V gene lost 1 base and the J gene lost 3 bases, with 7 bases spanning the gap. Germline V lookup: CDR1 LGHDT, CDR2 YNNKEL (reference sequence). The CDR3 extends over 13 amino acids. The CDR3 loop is CASSQGTYYEQYF. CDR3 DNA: TGTGCCAGCAGCCAAGGAACATACTACGAGCAGTACTTC.

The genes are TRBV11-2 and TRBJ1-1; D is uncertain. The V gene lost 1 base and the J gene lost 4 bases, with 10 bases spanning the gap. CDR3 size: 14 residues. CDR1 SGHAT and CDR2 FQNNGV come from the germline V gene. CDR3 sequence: CASSLALTSTEAFF. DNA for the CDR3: TGTGCCAGCAGCTTAGCCCTGACCAGCACTGAAGCTTTCTTT.

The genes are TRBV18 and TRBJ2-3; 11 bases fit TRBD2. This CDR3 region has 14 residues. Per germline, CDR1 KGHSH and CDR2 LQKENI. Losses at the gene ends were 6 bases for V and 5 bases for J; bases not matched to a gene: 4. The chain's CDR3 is CASSPTSGRDTQYF. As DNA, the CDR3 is TGTGCCAGCTCCCCTACTAGCGGGAGAGATACGCAGTATTTT.

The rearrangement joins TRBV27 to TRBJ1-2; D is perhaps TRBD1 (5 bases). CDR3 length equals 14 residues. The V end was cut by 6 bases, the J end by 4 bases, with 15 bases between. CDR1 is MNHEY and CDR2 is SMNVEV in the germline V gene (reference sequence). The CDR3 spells CASRPPGRTYGYTF. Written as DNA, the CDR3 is TGTGCCAGCAGGCCTCCGGGACGGACCTATGGCTACACCTTC.

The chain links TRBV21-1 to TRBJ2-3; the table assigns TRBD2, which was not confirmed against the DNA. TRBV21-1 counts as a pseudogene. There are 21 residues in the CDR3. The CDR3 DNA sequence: TGTGCCAGCAGCAAAGAGAGCGCGGAGCTAGCGGGAGGGCCTGTCACAGATACGCAGTATTTT. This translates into CASSKESAELAGGPVTDTQYF.

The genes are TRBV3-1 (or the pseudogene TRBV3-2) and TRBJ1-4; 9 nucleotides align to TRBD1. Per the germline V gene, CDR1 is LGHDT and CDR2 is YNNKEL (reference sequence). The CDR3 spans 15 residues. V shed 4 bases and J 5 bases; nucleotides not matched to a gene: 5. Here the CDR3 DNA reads TGTGCCAGCAGCCTCTGGACAGGGGCCAATGAAAAACTGTTTTTT. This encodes CASSLWTGANEKLFF.

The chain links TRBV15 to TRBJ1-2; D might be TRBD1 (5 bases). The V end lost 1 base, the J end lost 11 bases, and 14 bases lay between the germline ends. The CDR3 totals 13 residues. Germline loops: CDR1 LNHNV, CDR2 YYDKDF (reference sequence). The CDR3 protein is CATSRVQGREYTF. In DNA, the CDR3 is TGTGCCACCAGCAGAGTTCAGGGACGAGAGTACACCTTC.

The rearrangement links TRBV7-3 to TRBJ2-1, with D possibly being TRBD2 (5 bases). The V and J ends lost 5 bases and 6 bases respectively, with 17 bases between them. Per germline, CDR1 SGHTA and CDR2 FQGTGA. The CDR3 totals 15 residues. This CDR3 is CASSHSGYGRNEQFF. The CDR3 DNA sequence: TGTGCCAGCAGCCACAGCGGCTACGGGCGCAATGAGCAGTTCTTC.

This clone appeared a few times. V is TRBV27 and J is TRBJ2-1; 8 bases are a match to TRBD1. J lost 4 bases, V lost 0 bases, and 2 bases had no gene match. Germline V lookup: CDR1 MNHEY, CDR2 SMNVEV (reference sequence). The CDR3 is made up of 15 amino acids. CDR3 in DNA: TGTGCCAGCAGTTTATCGACAGGGGAGTACAATGAGCAGTTCTTC. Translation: CASSLSTGEYNEQFF.

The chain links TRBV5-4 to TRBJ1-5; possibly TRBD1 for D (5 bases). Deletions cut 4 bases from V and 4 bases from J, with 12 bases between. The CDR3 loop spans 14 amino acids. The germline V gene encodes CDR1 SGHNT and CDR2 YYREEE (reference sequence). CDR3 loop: CASSPGPGNQPQHF. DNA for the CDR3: TGTGCCAGCAGCCCCGGACCAGGGAATCAGCCCCAGCATTTT.

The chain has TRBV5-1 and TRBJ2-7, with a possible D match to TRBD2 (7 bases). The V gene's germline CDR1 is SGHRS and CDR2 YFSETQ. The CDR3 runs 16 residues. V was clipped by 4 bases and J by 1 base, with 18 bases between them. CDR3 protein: CASSQGRAYPSYEQYF. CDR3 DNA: TGCGCCAGCAGCCAGGGGAGGGCCTACCCATCCTACGAGCAGTACTTC.

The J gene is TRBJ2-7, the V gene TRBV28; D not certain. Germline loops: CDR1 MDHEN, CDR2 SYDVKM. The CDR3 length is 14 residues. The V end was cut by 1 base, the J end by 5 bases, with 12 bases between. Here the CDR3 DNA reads TGTGCCAGCAGTTTATCTGGGTTAACCCACGAGCAGTACTTC. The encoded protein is CASSLSGLTHEQYF.

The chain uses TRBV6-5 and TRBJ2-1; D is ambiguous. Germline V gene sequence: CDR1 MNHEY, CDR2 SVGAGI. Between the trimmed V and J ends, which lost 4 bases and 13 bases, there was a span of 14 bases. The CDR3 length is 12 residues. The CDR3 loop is CASSLTEVDQFF. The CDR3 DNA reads TGTGCCAGCAGTTTGACTGAGGTAGACCAGTTCTTC.